The 13 T cell receptor beta chains reported below all come from one sample, sequenced in a study of blood T cell repertoires in COVID-19. Method: immunoSEQ multiplex PCR; TCRdb's copy keeps in-frame clones and lacks some. The repertoire holds roughly 250,000 clones, around 87% seen once, with 6% to 9% in the top ten. The sequenced sample was peripheral blood. The receptor source for this set is a man aged 55 to 70 who had recovered from COVID-19.

This chain connects TRBV19 to TRBJ2-6; TRBD1 matches 9 bases. Trimming took 4 bases from V and 3 from J; bases not matched to a gene: 4. CDR1 and CDR2 from the germline V gene are LNHDA and SQIVND (reference sequence). This CDR3 contains 16 residues. CDR3 DNA sequence: TGTGCCAGTAGTAGCCGGGACAGGGTTGGGGCCAACGTCCTGACTTTC. Translation: CASSSRDRVGANVLTF.

This clone was detected many times. This chain connects TRBV7-6 to TRBJ1-6; D is unresolved. Trimming shortened V by 2 bases and J by 4 bases, and 21 bases separated the two germline ends. This CDR3 has 19 amino acids. Germline V CDR1 and CDR2: SGHVS, FNYEAQ. The CDR3 DNA sequence: TGTGCCAGCAGCTTATACCTAGGTCTGAGGGCAGCTTATAATTCACCCCTCCACTTT. Encoded protein: CASSLYLGLRAAYNSPLHF.

DNA of the CDR3: TGTGCCAGCAGCGGGGGGGCAACAGATACGCAGTATTTT. Its translation: CASSGGATDTQYF. V and J are TRBV3-1 (or the pseudogene TRBV3-2) and TRBJ2-3, with a possible D match to TRBD2 (7 bases). CDR1 LGHDT and CDR2 YNNKEL come from the germline V gene (reference sequence). This CDR3 is built from 13 residues. Trimming took 5 bases from V and 3 from J, leaving 9 bases between them.

The chain couples TRBV3-1 (or the pseudogene TRBV3-2) to TRBJ2-5, with 9 bases matching TRBD1. CDR3 length equals 16 residues. J gave up 0 bases and V 5 bases, and 7 bases lay outside the gene matches. The germline V gene has CDR1 LGHDT and CDR2 YNNKEL (reference sequence). Here the CDR3 DNA reads TGTGCCAGCAGCTTTCGACAGGGGGGCTACCAAGAGACCCAGTACTTC. As protein: CASSFRQGGYQETQYF.

This clone was detected once. J is TRBJ2-7 and V is TRBV28, with 8 bases aligning to TRBD2. This CDR3 is 14 amino acids long. Looked up from germline, CDR1 is MDHEN and CDR2 is SYDVKM. The V segment lost 8 bases and the J segment 2 bases; nucleotides outside the gene matches: 8. DNA for the CDR3: TGTGCCAGCCCTGCGGGGGGCGTTACCTACGAGCAGTACTTC. Encoded protein: CASPAGGVTYEQYF.

The V and J genes are TRBV5-5 and TRBJ2-3; 13 positions match TRBD2. The V gene's germline CDR1 is SGHKS and CDR2 YYEKEE (reference sequence). The CDR3 is made up of 16 amino acids. V was clipped by 3 bases and J by 1 base; unmatched bases: 2. The CDR3 nucleotides read TGTGCCAGCAGCTCTGGACTAGCGGGGGGCACAGATACGCAGTATTTT. Translating gives CASSSGLAGGTDTQYF.

The chain is built from TRBV27 and TRBJ1-6; TRBD1 might be the D (6 bases). Germline assignment: CDR1 MNHEY and CDR2 SMNVEV (reference sequence). V was pared by 1 base and J by 5 bases, with 6 bases between. The CDR3 has 14 residues. The CDR3 here is CASSLYRDNSPLHF. CDR3 nucleotide sequence: TGTGCCAGCAGTTTATACAGGGATAATTCACCCCTCCACTTT.

This clone was counted between two and nine times. The chain has TRBV18 and TRBJ2-7; a possible D gene is TRBD2 (6 bases). Per the germline V gene, CDR1 is KGHSH and CDR2 is LQKENI. The CDR3 is made up of 14 amino acids. The V end lost 3 bases, the J end lost 3 bases, and 12 bases lay between the germline ends. The CDR3 region has the DNA TGTGCCAGCTCACCCGGTTCCGGGGGCTACGAGCAGTACTTC. This translates into CASSPGSGGYEQYF.

The V gene is TRBV6-1, the J gene TRBJ2-4; 7 positions match TRBD1. Germline lookup yields CDR1 MNHNS and CDR2 SASEGT. V shed 3 bases and J 8 bases; nucleotides not matched to a gene: 7. The CDR3 spans 14 residues. The CDR3 DNA follows: TGTGCCAGCAGTGATCTACAGGGGATGGACATTCAGTACTTC. It is translated as CASSDLQGMDIQYF.

With regard to this clone: Other DNA sequences in this sample translate to the same CDR3. This chain uses TRBV9 with TRBJ2-3, with TRBD1 as a possible D gene (5 bases). Between the trimmed V and J ends, which lost 0 bases and 4 bases, there was a span of 6 bases. CDR3 length equals 13 residues. Germline CDR1 is SGDLS and CDR2 is YYNGEE. In DNA form, the CDR3 reads TGTGCCAGCAGCGTAGGGGGCGCAGATACGCAGTATTTT. Its protein product is CASSVGGADTQYF.

The V gene is TRBV9, the J gene TRBJ2-3; TRBD2 matches at 12 bases. V shed 4 bases, J shed 3 bases, and the junction held 6 bases outside the gene matches. The CDR3 contains 16 residues. Germline V gene lookup returns CDR1 SGDLS and CDR2 YYNGEE. The CDR3 DNA sequence: TGTGCCAGCAGCCCCTACCTAGCGGGGGGGACAGATACGCAGTATTTT. Translating gives CASSPYLAGGTDTQYF.

The V call is TRBV9, the J call TRBJ2-2; maybe TRBD1 (5 bases). V was clipped by 0 bases and J by 6 bases, with 18 bases between them. CDR1 SGDLS and CDR2 YYNGEE come from the germline V gene. CDR3 length: 17 residues. This chain's CDR3 is CASSVVAGSGLSGELFF. CDR3 nucleotide sequence: TGTGCCAGCAGCGTAGTGGCAGGATCAGGGCTGTCCGGGGAGCTGTTTTTT.

The genes are TRBV5-8 and TRBJ2-2; D is possibly TRBD1 (6 bases). The V gene's germline CDR1 is SGHTS and CDR2 YDEGEE. The CDR3 consists of 16 residues. V was shortened by 0 bases and J by 1 base, with 10 bases between the two germline ends. In DNA form, the CDR3 reads TGTGCCAGCAGCTTGGGGGGGCAGGTGAACACCGGGGAGCTGTTTTTT. Translation gives CASSLGGQVNTGELFF.